This T cell receptor (beta chain) derives from a study of regulatory T cells in long-lasting Graves disease. Time point denoted: newly diagnosed GD, antithyroid drugs for less than 3 months. PBMC-derived RNA was used for the TCR library. About 8.8 milliliters of peripheral blood went into EDTA tubes. This clonotype was detected only a few times. Investigators prepared the TCR beta libraries by applying iRepertoire HTBI primers and Arm-PCR of CDR3 regions. TCRdb fed the multiplex PCR reads into MiXCR, producing one record per CDR3 protein. The table has fewer than 450,000 distinct CDR3 sequences, 15% seen once. These data were likewise used in another study, on T cells in Graves' hyperthyroidism and ophthalmopathy.

The source was peripheral blood mononuclear cells (PBMCs), collected at new diagnosis, from a patient treated with antithyroid drugs. The receptor comes from a woman between 40 and 55 years old with Graves disease.

CDR3: CASSEGQATVEQYF. The CDR3 DNA reads TGCGCCAGCAGCGAGGGACAGGCTACGGTGGAGCAGTACTTC. The chain couples TRBV5-1 to TRBJ2-7, with 8 positions matching TRBD1. The ends lost 4 bases at V and 7 bases at J; junction bases unmatched: 10. In germline, CDR1 is SGHRS, CDR2 YFSETQ. The CDR3 has 14 amino acids.